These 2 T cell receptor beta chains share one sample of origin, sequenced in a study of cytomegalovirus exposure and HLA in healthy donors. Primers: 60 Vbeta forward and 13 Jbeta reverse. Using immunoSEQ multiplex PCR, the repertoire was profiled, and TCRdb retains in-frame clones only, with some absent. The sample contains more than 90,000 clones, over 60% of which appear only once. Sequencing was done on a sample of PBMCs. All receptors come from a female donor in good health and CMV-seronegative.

CDR3 DNA sequence: TGCGCCAGCAGCCTAACAGGGTTTCTGGAGACCCAGTACTTC. Protein: CASSLTGFLETQYF. This rearrangement joins TRBV4-1 to TRBJ2-5; a possible D gene is TRBD1 (6 bases). CDR3 length: 14 amino acids. Germline lookup yields CDR1 MGHRA and CDR2 YSYEKL. Trimming removed 4 bases from V and 5 bases from J, with 14 bases in between.

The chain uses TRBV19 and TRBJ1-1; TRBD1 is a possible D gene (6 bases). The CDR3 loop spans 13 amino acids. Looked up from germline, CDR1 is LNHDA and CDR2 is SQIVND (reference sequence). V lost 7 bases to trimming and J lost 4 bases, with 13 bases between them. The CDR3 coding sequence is TGTGCCAGTAACAGGGTTTATAGCACTGAAGCTTTCTTT. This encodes CASNRVYSTEAFF.